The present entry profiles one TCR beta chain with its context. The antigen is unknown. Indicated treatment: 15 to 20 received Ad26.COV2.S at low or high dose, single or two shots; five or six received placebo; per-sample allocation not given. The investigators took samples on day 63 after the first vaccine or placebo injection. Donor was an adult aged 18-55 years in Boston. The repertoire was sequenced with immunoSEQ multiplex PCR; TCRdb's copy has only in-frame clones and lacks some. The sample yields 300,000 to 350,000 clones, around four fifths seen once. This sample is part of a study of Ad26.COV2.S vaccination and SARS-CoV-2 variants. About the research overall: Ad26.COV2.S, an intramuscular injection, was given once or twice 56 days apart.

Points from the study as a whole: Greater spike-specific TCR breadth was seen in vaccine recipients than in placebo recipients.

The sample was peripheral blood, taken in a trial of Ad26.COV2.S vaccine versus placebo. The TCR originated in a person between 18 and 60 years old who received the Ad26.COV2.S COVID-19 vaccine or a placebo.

For the CDR3, the DNA is TGTGCCAGCAGAACTCCGGGACTAGCTGCAGATACGCAGTATTTT. This encodes CASRTPGLAADTQYF. The chain has TRBV28 and TRBJ2-3; 9 positions match TRBD2. The CDR3 is 15 amino acids. V was pared by 6 bases and J by 4 bases, with 8 bases of the junction left unmatched. Germline V gives CDR1 MDHEN, CDR2 SYDVKM.